This passage covers 9 T cell receptor beta chains from one sample sequenced in a study of shared clonotypes between healthy human individuals. Only in-frame clones appear in the TCRdb table, and some are missing; sequencing was by immunoSEQ multiplex PCR. Here the sample spans 300,000 or so clones, approximately 79% being singletons. The sequenced material came from memory CD4+ T cells sorted from blood. Subset of the sample: CD45RA-negative fraction. The receptors here all came from a man aged 30 to 39 in good health.

The chain carries TRBV6-5 and TRBJ2-7; no clear D. The ends were cut back, 0 bases at V and 4 bases at J, with 7 bases in the middle. Germline V gene sequence: CDR1 MNHEY, CDR2 SVGAGI. The CDR3 consists of 13 residues. As DNA, the CDR3 is TGTGCCAGCAGTTACTCGAACAGATACGAGCAGTACTTC. This encodes CASSYSNRYEQYF.

To note about this clone: Germline is not matched at one junction end, which may reflect a read error. The chain is built from TRBV6-6 and TRBJ2-7; maybe TRBD1 (6 bases). The CDR3 extends over 15 amino acids. The V gene's germline CDR1 is MNHNY and CDR2 SVGAGI (reference sequence). CDR3 in amino acids: CASSYSPFGGYEQCF. CDR3 bases: TGTGCCAGCAGTTACTCCCCTTTTGGGGGCTACGAGCAGTGCTTC.

V gene TRBV7-6 combines with J gene TRBJ2-5, with no clear D. The germline V gene encodes CDR1 SGHVS and CDR2 FNYEAQ. Trimming removed 1 base from V and 5 bases from J, with 8 bases in between. CDR3 length equals 13 residues. CDR3 in amino acids: CASSLGRRETQYF. In nucleotides, the CDR3 is TGTGCCAGCAGCTTAGGTCGGCGTGAGACCCAGTACTTC.

This chain links TRBV19 with TRBJ2-1; no clear D gene. There are 14 residues in the CDR3. Trimming took off 5 bases at V and 7 bases at J, with 15 bases between the two ends. Germline assignment: CDR1 LNHDA and CDR2 SQIVND (reference sequence). CDR3 coding DNA: TGTGCCAGTAGTCCCGTCGACCGACGAAATGAGCAGTTCTTC. It codes for CASSPVDRRNEQFF.

The chain joins TRBV18 to TRBJ2-7, with a tentative D call TRBD2 (6 bases). CDR1 and CDR2 from the germline V gene are KGHSH and LQKENI. The CDR3 is made up of 15 amino acids. The V gene lost 3 bases and the J gene lost 0 bases, with 12 bases spanning the gap. CDR3 in amino acids: CASSPFRESSYEQYF. The CDR3 coding sequence is TGTGCCAGCTCACCTTTTCGGGAGAGCTCCTACGAGCAGTACTTC.

The chain combines TRBV7-9 with TRBJ2-1; TRBD1 agrees at 7 bases. J was trimmed by 9 bases and V by 5 bases; bases with no gene match: 10. Germline V lookup: CDR1 SEHNR, CDR2 FQNEAQ (reference sequence). The CDR3 has 14 amino acids. The CDR3 loop is CASSNALQGREQFF. DNA of the CDR3: TGTGCCAGCAGCAATGCCTTACAGGGGCGTGAGCAGTTCTTC.

This chain links TRBV5-1 with TRBJ2-7, with 7 bases lining up with TRBD2. J gave up 4 bases and V 4 bases, and 8 bases lay outside the gene matches. CDR1 is SGHRS and CDR2 is YFSETQ in the germline V gene. This CDR3 is built from 14 residues. CDR3 residues: CASSPGLIPYEQYF. The CDR3 DNA follows: TGCGCCAGCAGCCCGGGACTAATACCGTACGAGCAGTACTTC.

The chain has TRBV5-1 and TRBJ1-2, with a weak D call TRBD1 (5 bases). V gave up 0 bases and J gave up 2 bases, with 8 bases separating them. From germline, CDR1 is SGHRS and CDR2 YFSETQ. The CDR3 covers 14 residues. This CDR3 is CASSLAGFNYGYTF. The CDR3 DNA reads TGCGCCAGCAGCTTGGCAGGGTTCAACTATGGCTACACCTTC.

This chain connects TRBV29-1 to TRBJ2-2; D perhaps matches TRBD1 (7 bases). Trimming left V 6 bases short and J 5 bases short, with 19 bases between. The CDR3 sequence is 15 residues long. CDR1 is SQVTM, CDR2 ANQGSEA, per germline. The CDR3 sequence: CSVLRGTAQTGELFF. CDR3 in DNA: TGCAGCGTCCTACGCGGGACAGCCCAGACCGGGGAGCTGTTTTTT.